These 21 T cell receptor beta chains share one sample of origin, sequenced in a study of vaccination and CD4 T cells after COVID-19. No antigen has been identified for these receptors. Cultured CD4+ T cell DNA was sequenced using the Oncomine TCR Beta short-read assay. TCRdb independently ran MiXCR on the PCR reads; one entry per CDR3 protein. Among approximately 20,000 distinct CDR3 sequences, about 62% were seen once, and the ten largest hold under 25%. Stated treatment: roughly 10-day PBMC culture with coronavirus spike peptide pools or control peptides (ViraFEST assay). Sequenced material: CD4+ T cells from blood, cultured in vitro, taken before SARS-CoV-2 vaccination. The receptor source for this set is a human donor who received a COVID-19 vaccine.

This CDR3 is CAWISGTGETQYF. The CDR3 coding sequence is TGTGCCTGGATATCGGGTACCGGAGAGACCCAGTACTTC. V gene TRBV30 combines with J gene TRBJ2-5, with D uncertain. The CDR3 extends over 13 amino acids. Trimming removed 4 bases at V and 4 bases at J, with 13 bases between. Germline CDR1 GTSNPN, CDR2 SVGIG (reference sequence).

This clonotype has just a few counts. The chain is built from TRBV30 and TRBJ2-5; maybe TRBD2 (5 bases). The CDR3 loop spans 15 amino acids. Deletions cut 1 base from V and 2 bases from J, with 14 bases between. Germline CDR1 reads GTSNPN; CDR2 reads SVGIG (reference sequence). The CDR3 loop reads CAWSADWSHQETQYF. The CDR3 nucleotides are TGTGCCTGGAGTGCGGACTGGTCCCATCAAGAGACCCAGTACTTC.

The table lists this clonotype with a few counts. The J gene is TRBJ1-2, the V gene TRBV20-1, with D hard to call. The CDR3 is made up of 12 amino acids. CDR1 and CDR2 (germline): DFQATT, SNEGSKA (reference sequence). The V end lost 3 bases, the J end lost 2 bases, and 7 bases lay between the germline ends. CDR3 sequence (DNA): TGCAGTGCTAGCGGCAGGAACTATGGCTACACCTTC. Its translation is CSASGRNYGYTF.

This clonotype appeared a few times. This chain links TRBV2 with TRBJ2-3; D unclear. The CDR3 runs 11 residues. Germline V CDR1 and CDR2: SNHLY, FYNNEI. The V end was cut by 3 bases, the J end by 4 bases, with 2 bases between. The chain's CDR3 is CASSEPDTQYF. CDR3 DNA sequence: TGTGCCAGCAGTGAGCCAGATACGCAGTATTTT.

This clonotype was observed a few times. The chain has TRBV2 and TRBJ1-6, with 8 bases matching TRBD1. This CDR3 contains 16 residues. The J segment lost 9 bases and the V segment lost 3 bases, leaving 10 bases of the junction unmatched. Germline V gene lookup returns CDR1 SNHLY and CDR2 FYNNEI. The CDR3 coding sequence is TGTGCCAGCAGTGAGGGAGGACAGGGCATCGGTTCACCCCTCCACTTT. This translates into CASSEGGQGIGSPLHF. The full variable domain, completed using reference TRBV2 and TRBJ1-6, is EPEVTQTPSHQVTQMGQEVILRCVPISNHLYFYWYRQILGQKVEFLVSFYNNEISEKSEIFDDQFSVERPDGSNFTLKIRSTKLEDSAMYFCASSEGGQGIGSPLHFGNGTRLTVT.

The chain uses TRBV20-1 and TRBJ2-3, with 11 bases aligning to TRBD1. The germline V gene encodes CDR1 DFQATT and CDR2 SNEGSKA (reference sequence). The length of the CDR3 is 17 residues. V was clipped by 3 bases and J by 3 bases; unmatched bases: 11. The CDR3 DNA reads TGCAGTGCTAGTTCGTCGGGACAGGGGGTCCGGACAGATACGCAGTATTTT. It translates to CSASSSGQGVRTDTQYF.

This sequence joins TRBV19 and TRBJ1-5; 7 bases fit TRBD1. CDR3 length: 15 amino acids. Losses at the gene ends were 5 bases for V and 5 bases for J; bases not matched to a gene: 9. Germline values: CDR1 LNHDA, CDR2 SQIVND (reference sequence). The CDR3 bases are TGTGCCAGTAGTGCAGGGACAGACGCTTATCAGCCCCAGCATTTT. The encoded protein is CASSAGTDAYQPQHF.

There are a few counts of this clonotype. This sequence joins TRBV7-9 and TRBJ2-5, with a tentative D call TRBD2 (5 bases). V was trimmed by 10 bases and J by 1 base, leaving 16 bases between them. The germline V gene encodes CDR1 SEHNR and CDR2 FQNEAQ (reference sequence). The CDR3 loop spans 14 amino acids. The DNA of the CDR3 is TGTGCCACCACTTCAAGCGGACTCCAAGAGACCCAGTACTTC. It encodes CATTSSGLQETQYF.

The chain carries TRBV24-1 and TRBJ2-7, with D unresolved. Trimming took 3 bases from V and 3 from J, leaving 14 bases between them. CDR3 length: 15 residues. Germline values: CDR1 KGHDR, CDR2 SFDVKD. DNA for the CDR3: TGTGCCACCAGTGATCGTGCAGCGCCTAGCTACGAGCAGTACTTC. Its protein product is CATSDRAAPSYEQYF.

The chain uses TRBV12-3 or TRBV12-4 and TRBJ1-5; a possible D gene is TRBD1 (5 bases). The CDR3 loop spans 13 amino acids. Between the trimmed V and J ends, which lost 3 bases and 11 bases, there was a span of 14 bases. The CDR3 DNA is TGTGCCAGCAGTTTTAATCACCGGGGGGCCCAGCATTTT. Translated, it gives CASSFNHRGAQHF.

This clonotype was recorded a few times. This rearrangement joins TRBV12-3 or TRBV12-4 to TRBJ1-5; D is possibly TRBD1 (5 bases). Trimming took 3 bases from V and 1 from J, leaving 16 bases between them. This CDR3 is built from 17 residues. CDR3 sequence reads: CASSFGTILTSNQPQHF. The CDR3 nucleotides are TGTGCCAGCAGTTTTGGGACTATACTCACAAGCAATCAGCCCCAGCATTTT.

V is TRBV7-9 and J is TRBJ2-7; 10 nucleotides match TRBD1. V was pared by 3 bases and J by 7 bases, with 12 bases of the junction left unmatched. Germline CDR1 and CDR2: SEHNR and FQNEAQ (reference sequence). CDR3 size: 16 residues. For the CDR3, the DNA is TGTGCCAGCAGCTTTTGGAGGGGGACAGGGGTGAGGGAGCAGTACTTC. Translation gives CASSFWRGTGVREQYF.

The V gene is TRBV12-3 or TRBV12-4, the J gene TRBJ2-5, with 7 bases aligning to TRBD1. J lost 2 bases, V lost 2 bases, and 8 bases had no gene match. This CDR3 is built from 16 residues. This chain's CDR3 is CASSLSPGGAQETQYF. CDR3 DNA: TGTGCCAGCAGTTTAAGTCCAGGGGGAGCACAAGAGACCCAGTACTTC.

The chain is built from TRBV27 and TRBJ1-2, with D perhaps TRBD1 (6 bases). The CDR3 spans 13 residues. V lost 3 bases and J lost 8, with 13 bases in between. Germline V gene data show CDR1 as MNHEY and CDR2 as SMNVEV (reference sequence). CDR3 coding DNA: TGTGCCAGCAGTTTTCGGGGGGCTGGAGGCTACACCTTC. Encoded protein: CASSFRGAGGYTF.

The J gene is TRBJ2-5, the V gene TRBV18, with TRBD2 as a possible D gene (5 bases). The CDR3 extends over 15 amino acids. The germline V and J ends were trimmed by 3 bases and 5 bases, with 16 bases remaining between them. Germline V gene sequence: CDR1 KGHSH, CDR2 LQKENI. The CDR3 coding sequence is TGTGCCAGCTCACCGTCGCAGCGGCAAAGGGAGACCCAGTACTTC. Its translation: CASSPSQRQRETQYF.

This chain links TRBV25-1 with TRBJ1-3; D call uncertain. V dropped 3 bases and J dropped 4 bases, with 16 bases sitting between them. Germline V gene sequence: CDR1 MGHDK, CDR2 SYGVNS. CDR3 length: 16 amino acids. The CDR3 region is CASSEHLPGEGNTIYF. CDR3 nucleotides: TGTGCCAGCAGTGAGCATCTCCCGGGAGAGGGAAACACCATATATTTT.

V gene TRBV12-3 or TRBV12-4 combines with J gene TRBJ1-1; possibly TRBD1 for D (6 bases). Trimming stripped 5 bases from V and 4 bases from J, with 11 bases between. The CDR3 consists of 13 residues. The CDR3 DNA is TGTGCCAGCAGTACAGGGAGGGTCACTGAAGCTTTCTTT. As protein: CASSTGRVTEAFF.

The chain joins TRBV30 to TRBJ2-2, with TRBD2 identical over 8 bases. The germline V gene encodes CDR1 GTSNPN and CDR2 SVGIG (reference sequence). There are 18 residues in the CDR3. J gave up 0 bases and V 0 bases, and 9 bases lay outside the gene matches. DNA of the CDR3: TGTGCCTGGAGTGTACGGTATAGCGGGGCTCCGAACACCGGGGAGCTGTTTTTT. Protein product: CAWSVRYSGAPNTGELFF.

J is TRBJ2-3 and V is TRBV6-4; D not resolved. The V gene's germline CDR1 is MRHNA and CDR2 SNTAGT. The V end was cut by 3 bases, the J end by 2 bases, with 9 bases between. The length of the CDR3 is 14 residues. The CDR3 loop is CASSEGHFTDTQYF. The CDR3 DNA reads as TGTGCCAGCAGTGAGGGCCATTTCACAGATACGCAGTATTTT.

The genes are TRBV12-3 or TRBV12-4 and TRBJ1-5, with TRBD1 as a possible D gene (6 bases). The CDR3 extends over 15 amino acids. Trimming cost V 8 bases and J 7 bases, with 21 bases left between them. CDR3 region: CASSKGGARSQPQHF. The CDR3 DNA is TGTGCCAGCTCAAAGGGGGGGGCAAGGAGCCAGCCCCAGCATTTT.

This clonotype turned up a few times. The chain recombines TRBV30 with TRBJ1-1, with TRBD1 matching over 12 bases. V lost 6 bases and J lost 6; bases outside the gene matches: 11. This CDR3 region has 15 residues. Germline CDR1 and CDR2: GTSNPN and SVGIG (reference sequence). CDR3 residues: CACNRDRGLPAEAFF. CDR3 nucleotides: TGTGCCTGCAACCGGGACAGGGGGCTTCCGGCTGAAGCTTTCTTT.